The T cell receptor beta chain under discussion was sequenced for a study of a mutant IDH1 vaccine in newly diagnosed glioma. Background on the study: Patients got their first vaccination 4-6 weeks after radiotherapy alone, or with temozolomide cycles.

With 5 bases clipped from V and 6 bases from J, the junction kept 4 bases outside the gene matches. The CDR3 sequence is 14 residues long. Germline V gives CDR1 MNHNY, CDR2 SVGAGI (reference sequence). The time point is: week 5, during vaccination. The content of each vaccine dose was 300 ug of mutant IDH1 20-mer peptide, and topical imiquimod accompanied it. Data came from immunoSEQ multiplex PCR; TCRdb stores just in-frame clones and leaves some out. The sample consists of around 58,000 clones, about 80% of them appearing once. Details on this clone: Its target is not known.

The sequences come from PBMCs, collected from a glioma patient whose treatment included an IDH1 peptide vaccine. The TCR sequence derives from a man in his thirties or forties with glioma. This chain uses TRBV6-6 with TRBJ1-4; 9 nucleotides match TRBD1. This CDR3 reads CASSDRGWDEKLFF. CDR3 in DNA: TGTGCCAGCAGTGACAGGGGGTGGGATGAAAAACTGTTTTTT.